This TCR beta chain appears in the sequencing data of a study of shared clonotypes between healthy human individuals. V dropped 7 bases and J dropped 4; count of bases not matched to a gene: 9. The CDR3 spans 14 residues. The germline gives CDR1 SNHLY, CDR2 FYNNEI. The sample holds a few counts of this clone. The antigen is not known. General observations from the study: Limited genetic and exposure-history diversity came from having few donors. Richness estimates generally favored naive over memory subsets.

At a deep level, the assay was run. Method: immunoSEQ multiplex PCR; TCRdb's copy keeps in-frame clones and lacks some. The sample has roughly 2.2 million clones, 80% to 95% seen once; the top ten hold around 0.4%. The source of this sequence is a man aged 18-30 years in good health. Some clones in this sample may be carry-over from other donors' samples. Sequencing was carried out using naive CD4+ T cells from PBMCs. Subset given: CD45RA+ positively selected. The chain links TRBV2 to TRBJ1-1, with TRBD1 matching 7 bases. CDR3 amino acids: CASMGPNRGTEAFF. The DNA for the CDR3 is TGTGCCAGCATGGGCCCCAACAGGGGCACTGAAGCTTTCTTT.